Shown below are 20 T cell receptor beta chains from a single sample sequenced in a study of blood T cell repertoires in COVID-19 (dated by TCRdb to 2020 to 2022). Libraries were constructed by the immunoSEQ multiplex PCR assay. TCRdb stores this immuneACCESS table with in-frame sequences only. Part of the clones is absent; in the studies checked, under half of the shortfall reflects unresolved V genes, and no reason is known for the rest. The sample table contains over 250,000 clones; only one count was recorded for about 85% of them. 10% to 15% of the sample is held by the ten biggest clonotypes. The sequencing sample was made of peripheral blood. The receptors here all came from a human donor in a cohort sampled during active COVID-19.

As regards this clone: It is unclear where the CDR3 begins or ends on the DNA, so no DNA is shown, and the CDR3 is as TCRdb lists it. V usage is TRBV19 and J usage is TRBJ1-5; TRBD1, the table's D call, lacks a check against the DNA. The CDR3 is 15 amino acids long, termini counted. The germline V gene has CDR1 LNHDA and CDR2 SQIVND (reference sequence). CDR3 sequence: CASSISAQYNQPQHF.

The CDR3 loop reads CASSVQGGYTF. The CDR3 DNA reads TGTGCCAGCTCAGTACAGGGTGGCTACACCTTC. The rearrangement uses TRBV18 and TRBJ1-2, with a tentative D call TRBD1 (6 bases). V lost 5 bases and J lost 7, with 8 bases in between. CDR3 size: 11 residues. CDR1 and CDR2 from the germline V gene are KGHSH and LQKENI.

This chain uses TRBV6-4 with TRBJ2-2, with D possibly matching TRBD2 (6 bases). Deletions cut 8 bases from V and 1 base from J, with 11 bases between. The CDR3 is 14 residues long. CDR1 and CDR2 (germline): MRHNA, SNTAGT. The CDR3 is CASSQTRNTGELFF. CDR3 DNA: TGTGCCAGCTCCCAGACTAGGAACACCGGGGAGCTGTTTTTT.

The V gene is TRBV3-1 (or the pseudogene TRBV3-2), the J gene TRBJ2-3; TRBD1 matches 9 bases. Looked up from germline, CDR1 is LGHDT and CDR2 is YNNKEL (reference sequence). This CDR3 has 15 residues. J lost 3 bases, V lost 2 bases, and 3 bases had no gene match. The CDR3 DNA sequence: TGTGCCAGCAGCCAACCGGGACAGGGTACAGATACGCAGTATTTT. Encoded protein: CASSQPGQGTDTQYF.

This clone was detected once. The V and J genes are TRBV19 and TRBJ2-4, with TRBD1 matching 10 bases. The germline V gene encodes CDR1 LNHDA and CDR2 SQIVND (reference sequence). Trimming took 5 bases from V and 6 from J; bases not matched to a gene: 4. CDR3 length: 14 residues. This chain's CDR3 is CASSPRTGGNIQYF. The CDR3 coding sequence is TGTGCCAGTAGTCCTCGGACAGGGGGAAACATTCAGTACTTC.

The rearrangement links TRBV12-3 or TRBV12-4 to TRBJ1-5; no reliable D call. The CDR3 contains 11 residues. Trimming took 6 bases from V and 11 from J, leaving 11 bases between them. The CDR3 loop reads CASSLSKAQHF. The CDR3 coding sequence is TGTGCCAGCAGCCTTAGTAAAGCCCAGCATTTT.

The chain recombines TRBV29-1 with TRBJ2-1, with 8 bases aligning to TRBD2. CDR3 size: 13 residues. The junction had 3 bases not matched to a gene; V was cut back by 4 bases and J by 4 bases. Germline V CDR1 and CDR2: SQVTM, ANQGSEA. CDR3 loop: CSVGAGGYNEQFF. CDR3 DNA sequence: TGCAGCGTTGGTGCGGGAGGTTACAATGAGCAGTTCTTC.

This chain joins TRBV5-6 and TRBJ1-5; D may be TRBD1 (6 bases). Trimming left V 5 bases short and J 5 bases short, with 17 bases between. CDR1 and CDR2 (germline): SGHDT, YYEEEE. This CDR3 is 15 amino acids long. CDR3 coding DNA: TGTGCCAGCAGTCCGGACGGGGGGCCGGATCAGCCCCAGCATTTT. Encoded protein: CASSPDGGPDQPQHF.

This clone was recorded once. The genes are TRBV5-5 and TRBJ1-2; D remains unclear. CDR1 and CDR2 (germline): SGHKS, YYEKEE (reference sequence). CDR3 length: 13 residues. Trimming removed 4 bases from V and 4 bases from J, with 11 bases in between. The CDR3 DNA is TGTGCCAGCAGCCCCGGGGAGTCCTATGGCTACACCTTC. Translating it yields CASSPGESYGYTF. The full variable domain, completed using reference TRBV5-5 and TRBJ1-2, is DAGVTQSPTHLIKTRGQQVTLRCSPISGHKSVSWYQQVLGQGPQFIFQYYEKEERGRGNFPDRFSARQFPNYSSELNVNALLLGDSALYLCASSPGESYGYTFGSGTRLTVV.

This sequence joins TRBV5-4 and TRBJ1-2; no firm D call. V gave up 6 bases and J gave up 5 bases, with 14 bases separating them. Germline assignment: CDR1 SGHNT and CDR2 YYREEE (reference sequence). The CDR3 runs to 13 residues. The chain's CDR3 is CASKPRGGYGYTF. In DNA form, the CDR3 reads TGTGCCAGCAAACCCCGTGGAGGGTATGGCTACACCTTC.

The chain uses TRBV19 and TRBJ1-5; D call uncertain. The V and J ends lost 2 bases and 0 bases respectively, with 11 bases between them. Per germline, CDR1 LNHDA and CDR2 SQIVND (reference sequence). This CDR3 contains 16 residues. DNA for the CDR3: TGTGCCAGTAGTATACGTTCTGCCTATAGCAATCAGCCCCAGCATTTT. Its protein is CASSIRSAYSNQPQHF.

This chain joins TRBV6-5 and TRBJ1-2; D perhaps matches TRBD1 (6 bases). The V end lost 6 bases, the J end lost 8 bases, and 13 bases lay between the germline ends. This CDR3 is built from 12 residues. Germline CDR1 reads MNHEY; CDR2 reads SVGAGI. CDR3 bases: TGTGCCAGCAGGGACAGCCGAGAAGGCTACACCTTC. Its protein product is CASRDSREGYTF.

V and J are TRBV19 and TRBJ2-7; no reliable D call. Germline CDR1 LNHDA, CDR2 SQIVND (reference sequence). Between the trimmed V and J ends, which lost 4 bases and 4 bases, there was a span of 11 bases. The CDR3 extends over 13 amino acids. CDR3 DNA sequence: TGTGCCAGTAGTAAGCCTTCTACGTACGAGCAGTACTTC. Its translation: CASSKPSTYEQYF.

The V and J genes are TRBV19 and TRBJ2-1; 8 bases are a match to TRBD2. The V and J ends lost 6 bases and 4 bases, in that order; junction bases with no gene match: 5. The CDR3 runs 14 residues. Germline V gene lookup returns CDR1 LNHDA and CDR2 SQIVND (reference sequence). The DNA for the CDR3 is TGTGCCAGTAGCCCCGGGGGGGAGTACAATGAGCAGTTCTTC. Encoded protein: CASSPGGEYNEQFF.

V gene TRBV2 combines with J gene TRBJ2-1; the match to TRBD2 covers 7 bases. The CDR3 runs to 15 residues. Germline V gene lookup returns CDR1 SNHLY and CDR2 FYNNEI. Unmatched junction bases numbered 8, after V lost 4 bases and J lost 5 bases. This CDR3 is CASSVGLAVHNEQFF. In DNA, the CDR3 is TGTGCCAGCAGTGTTGGGCTAGCGGTCCACAATGAGCAGTTCTTC.

V gene TRBV29-1 combines with J gene TRBJ1-1, with D maybe TRBD1 (5 bases). Between the trimmed V and J ends, which lost 0 bases and 1 base, there was a span of 12 bases. The CDR3 is 15 residues long. Germline-derived CDR1 and CDR2 are SQVTM and ANQGSEA. The CDR3 bases are TGCAGCGTTGAAGATCGTGGCAGGGAGAACACTGAAGCTTTCTTT. Its protein product is CSVEDRGRENTEAFF. Variable domain in full (rest from reference TRBV29-1 and TRBJ1-1): SAVISQKPSRDICQRGTSLTIQCQVDSQVTMMFWYRQQPGQSLTLIATANQGSEATYESGFVIDKFPISRPNLTFSTLTVSNMSPEDSSIYLCSVEDRGRENTEAFFGQGTRLTVV.

The chain is built from TRBV27 and TRBJ2-3, with 11 bases that match TRBD2. V shed 6 bases, J shed 3 bases, and the junction held 14 bases outside the gene matches. Germline loops: CDR1 MNHEY, CDR2 SMNVEV (reference sequence). This CDR3 is 18 amino acids long. In DNA form, the CDR3 reads TGTGCCAGCAGGCCTTTATTAGGACTAGCGGGCTCGACAGATACGCAGTATTTT. This translates into CASRPLLGLAGSTDTQYF.

The chain combines TRBV7-2 with TRBJ2-7; 9 bases match TRBD2. The CDR3 runs to 15 residues. Trimming removed 1 base from V and 4 bases from J; junction bases left unmatched: 5. Germline CDR1 reads SGHTA; CDR2 reads FQGNSA. The CDR3 spells CASSLGGSGSYEQYF. The CDR3 coding sequence is TGTGCCAGCAGCTTAGGGGGTAGCGGGAGTTACGAGCAGTACTTC.

This rearrangement joins TRBV4-1 to TRBJ2-5, with D possibly being TRBD2 (6 bases). Trimming left V 2 bases short and J 4 bases short, with 17 bases between. Germline V gives CDR1 MGHRA, CDR2 YSYEKL. The CDR3 consists of 16 residues. CDR3 nucleotides: TGCGCCAGCAGCCAACGGGCGGGACGGGAGTCAGAGACCCAGTACTTC. Its translation is CASSQRAGRESETQYF.

This clone occurred a few times. V is TRBV18 and J is TRBJ2-1, with 9 bases that match TRBD1. The CDR3 contains 17 residues. Germline V gives CDR1 KGHSH, CDR2 LQKENI. Trimming took 3 bases from V and 0 from J; bases not matched to a gene: 6. The CDR3, as DNA: TGTGCCAGCTCACCTCCTACAGGGGGCGACTCCTACAATGAGCAGTTCTTC. This encodes CASSPPTGGDSYNEQFF.